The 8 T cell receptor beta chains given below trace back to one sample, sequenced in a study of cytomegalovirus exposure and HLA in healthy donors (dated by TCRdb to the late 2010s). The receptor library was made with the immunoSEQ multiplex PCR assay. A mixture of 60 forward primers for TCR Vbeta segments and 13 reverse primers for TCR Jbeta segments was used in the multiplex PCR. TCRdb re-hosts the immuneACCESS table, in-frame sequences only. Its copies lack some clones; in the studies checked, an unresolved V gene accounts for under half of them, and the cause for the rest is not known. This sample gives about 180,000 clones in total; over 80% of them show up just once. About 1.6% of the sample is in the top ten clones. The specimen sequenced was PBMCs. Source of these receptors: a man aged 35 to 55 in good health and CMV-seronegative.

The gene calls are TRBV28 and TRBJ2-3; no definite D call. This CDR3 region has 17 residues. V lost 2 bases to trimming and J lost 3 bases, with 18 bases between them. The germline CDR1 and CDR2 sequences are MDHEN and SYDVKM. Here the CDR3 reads CASSLRGMRPSTDTQYF. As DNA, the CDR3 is TGTGCCAGCAGTTTACGAGGAATGAGGCCCTCAACAGATACGCAGTATTTT. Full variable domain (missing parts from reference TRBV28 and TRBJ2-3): DVKVTQSSRYLVKRTGEKVFLECVQDMDHENMFWYRQDPGLGLRLIYFSYDVKMKEKGDIPEGYSVSREKKERFSLILESASTNQTSMYLCASSLRGMRPSTDTQYFGPGTRLTVL.

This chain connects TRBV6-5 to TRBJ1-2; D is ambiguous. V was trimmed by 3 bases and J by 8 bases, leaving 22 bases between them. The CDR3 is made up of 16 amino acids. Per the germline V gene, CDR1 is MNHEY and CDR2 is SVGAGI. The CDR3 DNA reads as TGTGCCAGCAGTTATCTGACATCCAACTATCCGGGAGGCTACACCTTC. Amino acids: CASSYLTSNYPGGYTF.

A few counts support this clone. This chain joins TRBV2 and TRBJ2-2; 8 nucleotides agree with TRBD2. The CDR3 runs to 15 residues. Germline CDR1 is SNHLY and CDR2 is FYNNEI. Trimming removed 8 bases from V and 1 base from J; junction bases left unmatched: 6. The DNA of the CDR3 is TGTGCCAGCGGTTTGGCGGGAGGGAACACCGGGGAGCTGTTTTTT. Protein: CASGLAGGNTGELFF. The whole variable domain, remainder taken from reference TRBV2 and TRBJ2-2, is EPEVTQTPSHQVTQMGQEVILRCVPISNHLYFYWYRQILGQKVEFLVSFYNNEISEKSEIFDDQFSVERPDGSNFTLKIRSTKLEDSAMYFCASGLAGGNTGELFFGEGSRLTVL.

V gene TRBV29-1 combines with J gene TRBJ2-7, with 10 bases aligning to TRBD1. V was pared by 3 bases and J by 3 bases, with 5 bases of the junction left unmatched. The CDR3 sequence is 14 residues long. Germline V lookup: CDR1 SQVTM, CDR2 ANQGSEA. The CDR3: CSVEEGQGNYEQYF. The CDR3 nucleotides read TGCAGCGTTGAGGAGGGACAGGGGAACTACGAGCAGTACTTC.

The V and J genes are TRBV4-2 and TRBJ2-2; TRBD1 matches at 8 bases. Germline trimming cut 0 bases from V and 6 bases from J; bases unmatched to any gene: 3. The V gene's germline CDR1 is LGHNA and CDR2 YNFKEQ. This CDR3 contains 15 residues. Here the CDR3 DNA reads TGTGCCAGCAGCCAAGATCTGACAGGGGCCGGGGAGCTGTTTTTT. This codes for CASSQDLTGAGELFF.

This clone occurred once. The DNA for the CDR3 is TGTGCCTGGACCCCCGAGACAGGGGGCTCTTTATGGGATACGCAGTATTTT. Translated, it gives CAWTPETGGSLWDTQYF. The V and J genes are TRBV30 and TRBJ2-3; 10 bases are a match to TRBD1. Germline trimming cut 4 bases from V and 6 bases from J; bases unmatched to any gene: 16. Germline V lookup: CDR1 GTSNPN, CDR2 SVGIG (reference sequence). The CDR3 spans 17 residues.

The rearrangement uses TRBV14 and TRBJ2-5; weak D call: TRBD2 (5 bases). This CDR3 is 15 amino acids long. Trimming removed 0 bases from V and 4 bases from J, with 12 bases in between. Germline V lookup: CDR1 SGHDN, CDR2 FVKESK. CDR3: CASSQDGLAGETQYF. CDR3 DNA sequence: TGTGCCAGCAGCCAAGACGGGCTAGCTGGAGAGACCCAGTACTTC.

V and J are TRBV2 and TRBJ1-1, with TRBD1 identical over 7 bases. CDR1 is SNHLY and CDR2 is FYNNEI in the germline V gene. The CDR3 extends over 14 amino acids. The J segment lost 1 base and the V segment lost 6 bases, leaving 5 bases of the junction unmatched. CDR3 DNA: TGTGCCAGCAGGAGGGGACAGACGAACACTGAAGCTTTCTTT. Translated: CASRRGQTNTEAFF. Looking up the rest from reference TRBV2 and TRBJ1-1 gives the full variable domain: EPEVTQTPSHQVTQMGQEVILRCVPISNHLYFYWYRQILGQKVEFLVSFYNNEISEKSEIFDDQFSVERPDGSNFTLKIRSTKLEDSAMYFCASRRGQTNTEAFFGQGTRLTVV.